The present entry profiles one T cell receptor beta chain with its context. This entry belongs to a study of blood T cell repertoires in COVID-19. Overall study context: Donors in the United States, Italy and Spain gave samples during acute or convalescent COVID-19. Sample material is recorded as cDNA or gDNA derived from T cells, B-cell-depleted T cells, or PBMCs.

In the authors' workflow: Reference gene primer amplification in the assay estimated nucleated cell counts. Profiling relied on immunoSEQ multiplex PCR, and the TCRdb table lists in-frame clones only, not all of them. V and J calls plus clone size are reproduced from that table; the DNA served to infer D and trimming. The sample contains approximately 190,000 clones, 84% of which appear only once. The V gene end was trimmed by 6 bases and the J gene end by 10 bases; junction bases not matched to a gene: 16. The germline CDR1 and CDR2 sequences are LNHDA and SQIVND (reference sequence). This CDR3 region has 17 residues.

The V gene is TRBV19, the J gene TRBJ1-6; TRBD1 agrees at 9 bases. Source material: PBMCs or T cells enriched from blood (not recorded which). This clonotype originated in a woman aged 30 to 39 who had been exposed to COVID-19. CDR3 DNA sequence: TGTGCCAGTAGCCCCGGCTCAAGGACAGGGGACATGTCACCCCTCCACTTT. Amino acid sequence: CASSPGSRTGDMSPLHF.